This passage covers 9 T cell receptor beta chains from one sample sequenced in a study of blood T cell repertoires in COVID-19. Sequenced by immunoSEQ multiplex PCR; TCRdb stores in-frame clones only, minus some. The data hold about 320,000 clones, with just over 85% observed a single time. Sequencing was carried out using PBMCs or T cells enriched from blood (not recorded which). These receptors were obtained from a woman under 30 who had recovered from COVID-19.

This clone occurred once. This chain connects TRBV30 to TRBJ1-5; D possibly corresponds to TRBD1 (6 bases). Trimming cost V 0 bases and J 4 bases, with 10 bases left between them. The CDR3 has 14 residues. From germline, CDR1 is GTSNPN and CDR2 SVGIG (reference sequence). CDR3 amino acids: CAWSVTGKNQPQHF. CDR3 DNA sequence: TGTGCCTGGAGTGTTACAGGGAAGAATCAGCCCCAGCATTTT.

This chain joins TRBV12-3 or TRBV12-4 and TRBJ2-3; D gene unclear. The CDR3 has 13 residues. V lost 4 bases and J lost 1, with 6 bases in between. The chain's CDR3 is CASSSVGTDTQYF. As DNA, the CDR3 is TGTGCCAGCAGTTCAGTGGGCACAGATACGCAGTATTTT.

This chain uses TRBV19 with TRBJ1-1; maybe TRBD1 (6 bases). The germline CDR1 and CDR2 sequences are LNHDA and SQIVND (reference sequence). This CDR3 comprises 13 residues. Trimming shortened V by 9 bases and J by 3 bases, and 14 bases separated the two germline ends. This CDR3 reads CASQTGLYTEAFF. CDR3 bases: TGTGCCAGCCAAACAGGGCTCTACACTGAAGCTTTCTTT.

J is TRBJ1-2 and V is TRBV4-1; D call uncertain. This CDR3 is built from 16 residues. From germline, CDR1 is MGHRA and CDR2 YSYEKL. The ends were cut back, 4 bases at V and 1 base at J, with 16 bases in the middle. The CDR3 reads CASSPPVAKGNYGYTF. CDR3 bases: TGCGCCAGCAGCCCACCCGTAGCGAAGGGTAACTATGGCTACACCTTC.

The chain links TRBV6-5 to TRBJ1-5; D gene ambiguous. Per germline, CDR1 MNHEY and CDR2 SVGAGI. V dropped 6 bases and J dropped 5 bases, with 8 bases sitting between them. This CDR3 spans 12 amino acids. The CDR3: CASRINYQPQHF. Here the CDR3 DNA reads TGTGCCAGCAGGATAAACTATCAGCCCCAGCATTTT.

J is TRBJ1-1 and V is TRBV6-5; 10 bases match TRBD1. CDR1 and CDR2 from the germline V gene are MNHEY and SVGAGI. The length of the CDR3 is 15 residues. With V trimmed by 6 bases and J by 2 bases, 6 bases remained unmatched. The CDR3 DNA is TGTGCCAGCAGAAAGACAGGGGGCCCCAACACTGAAGCTTTCTTT. Amino acids: CASRKTGGPNTEAFF.

This rearrangement joins TRBV5-4 to TRBJ1-4, with TRBD1 identical over 7 bases. The V gene's germline CDR1 is SGHNT and CDR2 YYREEE (reference sequence). With 4 bases clipped from V and 3 bases from J, the junction kept 6 bases outside the gene matches. This CDR3 has 15 amino acids. The CDR3 sequence is CASSDRQGSNEKLFF. CDR3 nucleotide sequence: TGTGCCAGCAGCGACCGACAGGGATCTAATGAAAAACTGTTTTTT.

V is TRBV9 and J is TRBJ2-2; 9 bases are a match to TRBD2. This CDR3 is built from 15 residues. Unmatched junction bases numbered 1, after V lost 0 bases and J lost 4 bases. In germline, CDR1 is SGDLS, CDR2 YYNGEE. The CDR3 spells CASSVELAGTGELFF. CDR3 DNA sequence: TGTGCCAGCAGCGTAGAACTAGCGGGCACCGGGGAGCTGTTTTTT.

This clone was seen repeatedly, ten times or more. The rearrangement links TRBV27 to TRBJ1-2, with TRBD1 matching 11 bases. The CDR3 covers 13 residues. Germline CDR1 reads MNHEY; CDR2 reads SMNVEV (reference sequence). Trimming removed 6 bases from V and 8 bases from J; junction bases left unmatched: 5. CDR3 amino acids: CASRGQGDGGYTF. CDR3 nucleotide sequence: TGTGCCAGCAGGGGACAGGGGGATGGCGGCTACACCTTC.